These T cell receptor beta chains were read from a single sample in a study of cytomegalovirus exposure and HLA in healthy donors. Generated by immunoSEQ multiplex PCR, the TCRdb table keeps only in-frame clones and is missing some. The table lists 180,000 or so clones, 65% to 85% of them singletons. The sequencing input was PBMCs. These receptors came from a girl aged 10 to 17 in good health and CMV-seropositive. Both conserved end residues are part of each CDR3. Each record gives: CDR3 DNA, CDR3 protein, J gene, V gene, D gene, clone size. A D gene is named only where the DNA matches it firmly. Not every row has a clone size; where given, it reads once, few, many or a size class.

CDR3 DNA: TGTGCCAGCAGCCCAGACATCTACGAGCAGTACTTC; CDR3 protein: CASSPDIYEQYF; J gene: TRBJ2-7; V gene: TRBV7-2; D gene: -; clone size: few
CDR3 DNA: TGTGCCAGCAGTGAAGAGAGTAGCGGGAGTCTGAAGACCCAGTACTTC; CDR3 protein: CASSEESSGSLKTQYF; J gene: TRBJ2-5; V gene: TRBV6-1; D gene: TRBD2; clone size: -
CDR3 DNA: TGTGCCAGCAGTAAAAGCGGGACCCCCGGAAACACCATATATTTT; CDR3 protein: CASSKSGTPGNTIYF; J gene: TRBJ1-3; V gene: TRBV25-1; D gene: -; clone size: -
CDR3 DNA: TGTGCCAGCAGCCAAGTCGGCGGGAGTTTCGCAGATACGCAGTATTTT; CDR3 protein: CASSQVGGSFADTQYF; J gene: TRBJ2-3; V gene: TRBV14; D gene: TRBD2; clone size: once
CDR3 DNA: TGTGCCAGCTCACCAACGGGGGATAGCAATCAGCCCCAGCATTTT; CDR3 protein: CASSPTGDSNQPQHF; J gene: TRBJ1-5; V gene: TRBV18; D gene: -; clone size: -
CDR3 DNA: TGTGCCAGCAGCTTAGGAGCGGGAGTGTCCTACGAGCAGTACTTC; CDR3 protein: CASSLGAGVSYEQYF; J gene: TRBJ2-7; V gene: TRBV5-6; D gene: TRBD2; clone size: -
CDR3 DNA: TGTGCCAGCAGCTCCCTACCGGGGTACAATGAGCAGTTCTTC; CDR3 protein: CASSSLPGYNEQFF; J gene: TRBJ2-1; V gene: TRBV7-9; D gene: -; clone size: -
CDR3 DNA: TGTGCCAGCAGTCGGGGGTGGAACGGGGAGCTGTTTTTT; CDR3 protein: CASSRGWNGELFF; J gene: TRBJ2-2; V gene: TRBV11-3; D gene: -; clone size: -
CDR3 DNA: TGTGCCAGCAGTCCCCTGACTAGCGGGCGCTACGAGCAGTACTTC; CDR3 protein: CASSPLTSGRYEQYF; J gene: TRBJ2-7; V gene: TRBV6-5; D gene: TRBD2; clone size: -
CDR3 DNA: TGCGCCAGCAGGTTGATCGGGAGGGCCGCGAATGAGCAGTTCTTC; CDR3 protein: CASRLIGRAANEQFF; J gene: TRBJ2-1; V gene: TRBV5-1; D gene: TRBD2; clone size: -
CDR3 DNA: TGTGCCAGCAGCCCGAAAACTGGCGGCGAGCAGTACTTC; CDR3 protein: CASSPKTGGEQYF; J gene: TRBJ2-7; V gene: TRBV7-9; D gene: -; clone size: few
CDR3 DNA: TGCGCCAGCAGCTTGGCGGGACTGTGGGACGAGCAGTACTTC; CDR3 protein: CASSLAGLWDEQYF; J gene: TRBJ2-7; V gene: TRBV5-1; D gene: -; clone size: few